This T cell receptor (beta chain) originates from a study of cytomegalovirus exposure and HLA in healthy donors. Turning to this clone: Its cognate antigen is unknown.

The CDR3 length is 14 residues. Per germline, CDR1 SGHNT and CDR2 YYREEE (reference sequence). Trimming cost V 4 bases and J 2 bases, with 12 bases left between them. The PCR was carried out with 60 Vbeta primers and 13 Jbeta primers. Assay used: immunoSEQ multiplex PCR; TCRdb lists only in-frame clones, some missing. The sample gives about 140,000 clones, around 72% of which show up once; 14% is in the top ten. Study-level findings and limits: Donor immune exposure was known only as CMV serostatus. Exclusion as indistinguishable affected some V segments, including TRBV6-2 and TRBV6-3. Among the CMV-associated chains, three were confirmed in vitro as specific for CMV antigens.

Sequencing was performed on PBMCs. This clonotype was sampled from a human donor in good health. The chain couples TRBV5-4 to TRBJ1-1; D is unresolved. CDR3 sequence reads: CASSLQRYNTEAFF. For the CDR3, the DNA is TGTGCCAGCAGCCTACAGCGGTACAACACTGAAGCTTTCTTT. Based on the CDR3 plus reference TRBV5-4 and TRBJ1-1, the full variable domain is ETGVTQSPTHLIKTRGQQVTLRCSSQSGHNTVSWYQQALGQGPQFIFQYYREEENGRGNFPPRFSGLQFPNYSSELNVNALELDDSALYLCASSLQRYNTEAFFGQGTRLTVV.